These 20 T cell receptor beta chains were sequenced from one sample in a study of shared clonotypes between healthy human individuals (dated by TCRdb to about 2020). To prepare the library, the immunoSEQ multiplex PCR assay was applied. TCRdb mirrors the immuneACCESS table, restricted to in-frame sequences. Some clones are absent from its copies; in checked studies, under half trace to an unresolved V gene, and the reason for the others is unknown. This sample comprises about 2 million clones, about 95% of them detected only once. Around 1% of the sample is taken by the ten largest. CD8 naive samples were obtained by positive selection for CCR7 among CD45RO-negative cells, yielding a CD45RA+CCR7+ population from which TemRA cells were excluded. Sequencing was performed on naive CD8+ T cells sorted from blood. Sample cell subset or site, as interpreted from the label and publication: CD45RA+CCR7+. These receptors were collected from a man between 18 and 35 years old in good health.

This clone was found a few times. The same CDR3 arises from other DNA sequences in this sample as well. The chain combines TRBV9 with TRBJ2-7; either TRBD1 or TRBD2 may supply D (5 bases each). The CDR3 has 14 residues. Looked up from germline, CDR1 is SGDLS and CDR2 is YYNGEE. V dropped 0 bases and J dropped 4 bases, with 11 bases sitting between them. CDR3 in amino acids: CASSVDGGPYEQYF. The CDR3 DNA is TGTGCCAGCAGCGTAGATGGGGGACCTTACGAGCAGTACTTC.

CDR3 sequence (DNA): TGTGCCAGCAGCGCTTCCGGGACAGGGTTTTACGAGCAGTACTTC. It is translated as CASSASGTGFYEQYF. V and J are TRBV5-6 and TRBJ2-7; TRBD1 matches at 9 bases. This CDR3 comprises 15 residues. CDR1 and CDR2 from the germline V gene are SGHDT and YYEEEE. After removal of 4 bases from V and 4 bases from J, the junction contained 9 bases not matched to a gene.

This clone was seen just once. This chain links TRBV5-1 with TRBJ2-1; TRBD2 aligns across 7 bases. Germline CDR1 reads SGHRS; CDR2 reads YFSETQ. CDR3 length: 16 residues. With V trimmed by 0 bases and J by 8 bases, 11 bases remained unmatched. DNA for the CDR3: TGCGCCAGCAGCTTGGACAGCCTCCCACTAGCGCATGAGCAGTTCTTC. Its protein product is CASSLDSLPLAHEQFF.

The CDR3 DNA is TGCGCCAGCAGCCAAGCCCCTGTCGGGGGAACTGAAGCTTTCTTT. It yields the protein CASSQAPVGGTEAFF. This sequence joins TRBV4-1 and TRBJ1-1; possible D gene TRBD1, 5 bases. V was cut by 1 base and J by 5 bases, with 14 bases left in between. The CDR3 contains 15 residues. Germline V gene lookup returns CDR1 MGHRA and CDR2 YSYEKL.

The chain uses TRBV6-1 and TRBJ1-3; D is unresolved. Germline assignment: CDR1 MNHNS and CDR2 SASEGT. V was trimmed by 8 bases and J by 0 bases, leaving 8 bases between them. The CDR3 loop spans 13 amino acids. The CDR3 is CASAQFSGNTIYF. The CDR3 DNA follows: TGTGCCAGCGCACAGTTCTCTGGAAACACCATATATTTT.

The J gene is TRBJ2-7, the V gene TRBV5-5; TRBD1 is a possible D gene (5 bases). The CDR3 loop spans 13 amino acids. The germline V gene encodes CDR1 SGHKS and CDR2 YYEKEE (reference sequence). The V and J ends lost 4 bases and 6 bases respectively, with 14 bases between them. This CDR3 reads CASSPQGFGEQYF. DNA of the CDR3: TGTGCCAGCAGCCCCCAGGGTTTTGGCGAGCAGTACTTC. Supplemented by reference TRBV5-5 and TRBJ2-7, the full variable domain reads DAGVTQSPTHLIKTRGQQVTLRCSPISGHKSVSWYQQVLGQGPQFIFQYYEKEERGRGNFPDRFSARQFPNYSSELNVNALLLGDSALYLCASSPQGFGEQYFGPGTRLTVT.

About this clone itself: Other DNA sequences in the same sample also yield this CDR3. J is TRBJ2-7 and V is TRBV2; tentative D call: TRBD2 (6 bases). The germline V and J ends were trimmed by 3 bases and 2 bases, with 8 bases remaining between them. The CDR3 is 13 residues long. Germline V CDR1 and CDR2: SNHLY, FYNNEI. The CDR3 loop reads CASSDGGAYEQYF. CDR3 DNA sequence: TGTGCCAGCAGTGACGGAGGGGCCTACGAGCAGTACTTC.

The V gene is TRBV4-1, the J gene TRBJ2-1, with D possibly matching TRBD2 (6 bases). The germline V and J ends were trimmed by 0 bases and 7 bases, with 19 bases remaining between them. This CDR3 has 17 residues. CDR1 MGHRA and CDR2 YSYEKL come from the germline V gene. This chain's CDR3 is CASSQEGPSALSNEQFF. Written as DNA, the CDR3 is TGCGCCAGCAGCCAAGAAGGGCCTAGCGCTTTGAGTAATGAGCAGTTCTTC.

V gene TRBV9 combines with J gene TRBJ1-1, with TRBD1 identical over 10 bases. The germline gives CDR1 SGDLS, CDR2 YYNGEE. V was pared by 4 bases and J by 4 bases, with 7 bases of the junction left unmatched. The CDR3 contains 15 residues. The CDR3 loop is CASSPRDRGGTEAFF. As DNA, the CDR3 is TGTGCCAGCAGCCCCCGGGACAGGGGCGGCACTGAAGCTTTCTTT.

V and J are TRBV7-2 and TRBJ2-7; D tentatively reads TRBD1 or TRBD2 (5 bases each). The germline V gene encodes CDR1 SGHTA and CDR2 FQGNSA. The CDR3 sequence is 16 residues long. V shed 4 bases and J shed 6 bases, with 22 bases lying between them. CDR3 sequence (DNA): TGTGCCAGCAGCTCTAGACCGGGACCCCAGGTGGGCGAGCAGTACTTC. Protein: CASSSRPGPQVGEQYF.

This chain joins TRBV30 and TRBJ2-3; D is undetermined. CDR1 is GTSNPN and CDR2 is SVGIG in the germline V gene (reference sequence). CDR3 size: 14 residues. Between the trimmed V and J ends, which lost 6 bases and 4 bases, there was a span of 17 bases. The CDR3 here is CACLDPPSPDTQYF. In DNA, the CDR3 is TGTGCCTGTCTTGACCCCCCCAGCCCAGATACGCAGTATTTT.

The CDR3 here is CASSQDSGVSSYEQYF. CDR3 nucleotides: TGCGCCAGCAGCCAAGATAGTGGGGTAAGCTCCTACGAGCAGTACTTC. The chain links TRBV4-3 to TRBJ2-7; D not resolved. V lost 0 bases to trimming and J lost 0 bases, with 12 bases between them. This CDR3 is built from 16 residues. The germline V gene has CDR1 LGHNA and CDR2 YSLEER.

This rearrangement joins TRBV10-2 to TRBJ1-2; D may be TRBD1 (6 bases). The CDR3 extends over 13 amino acids. V lost 6 bases and J 7 bases, leaving 15 bases between the germline ends. CDR1 WSHSY and CDR2 SAAADI come from the germline V gene. The chain's CDR3 is CASRPGQLFGYTF. In nucleotides, the CDR3 is TGCGCCAGCAGACCTGGACAGCTCTTTGGCTACACCTTC.

The V gene is TRBV11-2, the J gene TRBJ1-1; TRBD1 might be the D (5 bases). From germline, CDR1 is SGHAT and CDR2 FQNNGV. V lost 0 bases to trimming and J lost 0 bases, with 11 bases between them. The CDR3 sequence is 16 residues long. DNA of the CDR3: TGTGCCAGCAGCTTAGAAACGGCGGGACTGAACACTGAAGCTTTCTTT. Amino acids: CASSLETAGLNTEAFF.

The chain joins TRBV11-2 to TRBJ2-3; no firm D call. V shed 5 bases and J shed 0 bases, with 12 bases lying between them. CDR3 length: 15 residues. Germline loops: CDR1 SGHAT, CDR2 FQNNGV. CDR3 DNA sequence: TGTGCCAGCAGCCTATGGGCTAAAAGCACAGATACGCAGTATTTT. The encoded protein is CASSLWAKSTDTQYF. Combining the CDR3 with reference TRBV11-2 and TRBJ2-3 gives the whole variable domain EAGVAQSPRYKIIEKRQSVAFWCNPISGHATLYWYQQILGQGPKLLIQFQNNGVVDDSQLPKDRFSAERLKGVDSTLKIQPAKLEDSAVYLCASSLWAKSTDTQYFGPGTRLTVL.

V gene TRBV30 combines with J gene TRBJ1-4; D unclear. With 3 bases removed from V and 6 bases from J, the gap between germline ends came to 17 bases. The CDR3 spans 15 residues. Germline V gene data show CDR1 as GTSNPN and CDR2 as SVGIG (reference sequence). The CDR3 region has the DNA TGTGCCTGGAGCGTCGGTATTTCCAATTATGAAAAACTGTTTTTT. This sequence encodes CAWSVGISNYEKLFF.

The rearrangement links TRBV6-1 to TRBJ1-1; D unclear. This CDR3 has 16 amino acids. Germline CDR1 is MNHNS and CDR2 is SASEGT. Trimming cost V 1 base and J 2 bases, with 14 bases left between them. The CDR3 region has the DNA TGTGCCAGCAGTGAAGAACAAGGCAGGCTCAACACTGAAGCTTTCTTT. Translated: CASSEEQGRLNTEAFF.

The V gene is TRBV7-9, the J gene TRBJ2-2, with 7 positions matching TRBD1. V shed 3 bases, J shed 6 bases, and the junction held 7 bases outside the gene matches. Germline CDR1 is SEHNR and CDR2 is FQNEAQ (reference sequence). The CDR3 loop spans 15 amino acids. CDR3 in DNA: TGTGCCAGCAGCTTTTCTACAGGGGCCGCCGGGGAGCTGTTTTTT. It yields the protein CASSFSTGAAGELFF.

Remarks on this clone: Other nucleotide sequences from this sample produce the same CDR3. J is TRBJ2-5 and V is TRBV6-5, with 8 bases identical to TRBD1. After removal of 4 bases from V and 5 bases from J, the junction contained 6 bases not matched to a gene. Per the germline V gene, CDR1 is MNHEY and CDR2 is SVGAGI. The CDR3 covers 14 residues. The CDR3 loop reads CASSFGQGWETQYF. CDR3 in DNA: TGTGCCAGCAGTTTCGGACAGGGATGGGAGACCCAGTACTTC.

J is TRBJ2-7 and V is TRBV6-1; unclear D gene. This CDR3 is built from 14 residues. The V end was cut by 2 bases, the J end by 4 bases, with 12 bases between. Germline V gives CDR1 MNHNS, CDR2 SASEGT. In DNA form, the CDR3 reads TGTGCCAGCAGTGAAAAGGCGGTAACTTACGAGCAGTACTTC. Residues: CASSEKAVTYEQYF.